The 21 T cell receptor beta chains below all came from one sample that was sequenced in a study of cytomegalovirus exposure and HLA in healthy donors. The PCR was carried out with 60 Vbeta primers and 13 Jbeta primers. Repertoires were generated with immunoSEQ multiplex PCR, while TCRdb's copy carries only in-frame clones and drops some. The table for this sample gives tens of thousands of clones. The sequencing sample was made of PBMCs. All receptors come from a man aged 45-65 years in good health and CMV-seronegative.

The rearrangement joins TRBV27 to TRBJ1-3; TRBD1 agrees at 8 bases. The CDR3 extends over 15 amino acids. J lost 4 bases, V lost 2 bases, and 4 bases had no gene match. Germline CDR1 MNHEY, CDR2 SMNVEV (reference sequence). The CDR3 sequence: CASSLQGAGGNTIYF. CDR3 nucleotide sequence: TGTGCCAGCAGTTTACAGGGGGCGGGCGGAAACACCATATATTTT.

The gene calls are TRBV29-1 and TRBJ1-2; tentatively, D is TRBD1 (6 bases). Trimming pared 4 bases from V and 2 bases from J, leaving 14 bases between. The germline CDR1 and CDR2 sequences are SQVTM and ANQGSEA. The length of the CDR3 is 14 residues. In DNA form, the CDR3 reads TGCAGCGTTGTGAGACAGGACTCAAACTATGGCTACACCTTC. The encoded protein is CSVVRQDSNYGYTF.

V usage is TRBV25-1 and J usage is TRBJ2-7; D gene uncertain. Deletions cut 1 base from V and 2 bases from J, with 6 bases between. The CDR3 is 13 amino acids. Germline CDR1 reads MGHDK; CDR2 reads SYGVNS. CDR3 amino acids: CASSESPAYEQYF. CDR3 nucleotide sequence: TGTGCCAGCAGTGAATCCCCGGCCTACGAGCAGTACTTC.

The CDR3 is CASSLDFRGNEQFF. The CDR3, as DNA: TGTGCCAGCAGCTTAGACTTTAGGGGCAATGAGCAGTTCTTC. The rearrangement uses TRBV7-6 and TRBJ2-1; perhaps TRBD1 as D (5 bases). There are 14 residues in the CDR3. Looked up from germline, CDR1 is SGHVS and CDR2 is FNYEAQ. Trimming took off 1 base at V and 6 bases at J, with 10 bases between the two ends.

The chain combines TRBV7-8 with TRBJ1-1, with a weak D call TRBD1 (5 bases). The CDR3 consists of 13 residues. Looked up from germline, CDR1 is SGHVS and CDR2 is FQNEAQ. Trimming removed 5 bases at V and 1 base at J, with 8 bases between. The CDR3 region is CASSPRENTEAFF. For the CDR3, the DNA is TGTGCCAGCAGCCCCAGGGAGAACACTGAAGCTTTCTTT.

The V call is TRBV6-5, the J call TRBJ1-1; no clear D. The CDR3 is 16 amino acids. CDR1 is MNHEY, CDR2 SVGAGI, per germline. Between the trimmed V and J ends, which lost 1 base and 0 bases, there was a span of 12 bases. The CDR3 nucleotides read TGTGCCAGCAGTTACTTCCAAAGTAGAATGAACACTGAAGCTTTCTTT. It specifies CASSYFQSRMNTEAFF.

This rearrangement joins TRBV5-4 to TRBJ2-7; 7 bases are a match to TRBD1. V trimming: 5 bases; J trimming: 2 bases; junction bases outside the gene matches: 7. This CDR3 is built from 14 residues. Per the germline V gene, CDR1 is SGHNT and CDR2 is YYREEE (reference sequence). The DNA for the CDR3 is TGTGCCAGCAGTCCCGGGACAGCCACCTACGAGCAGTACTTC. This gives the protein CASSPGTATYEQYF.

The chain carries TRBV4-1 and TRBJ1-4; no definite D call. From germline, CDR1 is MGHRA and CDR2 YSYEKL. This CDR3 contains 14 residues. The V end lost 5 bases, the J end lost 8 bases, and 15 bases lay between the germline ends. The CDR3: CASSVGILGEKLFF. CDR3 sequence (DNA): TGCGCCAGCAGCGTCGGGATTTTGGGGGAAAAACTGTTTTTT.

V and J are TRBV7-9 and TRBJ2-5; 10 nucleotides match TRBD1. Trimming cost V 5 bases and J 5 bases; bases outside gene matches: 8. Germline assignment: CDR1 SEHNR and CDR2 FQNEAQ (reference sequence). This CDR3 is 15 amino acids long. CDR3 region: CASSVATGGGETQYF. In DNA, the CDR3 is TGTGCCAGCAGCGTCGCGACAGGGGGCGGTGAGACCCAGTACTTC.

The chain carries TRBV9 and TRBJ2-2, with 9 bases fitting TRBD2. Germline V gene sequence: CDR1 SGDLS, CDR2 YYNGEE. After removal of 0 bases from V and 3 bases from J, the junction contained 6 bases not matched to a gene. This CDR3 comprises 17 residues. CDR3 bases: TGTGCCAGCAGCGTAGATGGAGCGGGGGGCCACACCGGGGAGCTGTTTTTT. This gives the protein CASSVDGAGGHTGELFF.

The V and J genes are TRBV27 and TRBJ2-5, with 10 bases lining up with TRBD1. Per germline, CDR1 MNHEY and CDR2 SMNVEV (reference sequence). Unmatched junction bases numbered 11, after V lost 5 bases and J lost 2 bases. The CDR3 runs 17 residues. DNA for the CDR3: TGTGCCAGCAGTCCCTGGGACAGGGGAGTAAATCAAGAGACCCAGTACTTC. Its protein product is CASSPWDRGVNQETQYF.

The genes are TRBV5-1 and TRBJ2-7; tentatively, D is TRBD1 (6 bases). Germline values: CDR1 SGHRS, CDR2 YFSETQ. This CDR3 has 18 residues. The V and J ends lost 1 base and 2 bases respectively, with 22 bases between them. Written as DNA, the CDR3 is TGCGCCAGCAGCTTGTGGGTGGTGGGGCCAGGGGTCCCCTACGAGCAGTACTTC. This sequence encodes CASSLWVVGPGVPYEQYF.

The chain employs TRBV10-3 and TRBJ2-2; D might be TRBD2 (7 bases). This CDR3 is built from 16 residues. With 7 bases removed from V and 1 base from J, the gap between germline ends came to 16 bases. The germline V gene has CDR1 ENHRY and CDR2 SYGVKD. The CDR3 loop reads CAIMPGGPKNTGELFF. CDR3 DNA sequence: TGTGCCATCATGCCCGGGGGGCCTAAGAACACCGGGGAGCTGTTTTTT.

The V gene is TRBV7-6, the J gene TRBJ2-2, with D unclear. Per germline, CDR1 SGHVS and CDR2 FNYEAQ. Trimming stripped 3 bases from V and 2 bases from J, with 7 bases between. The CDR3 loop spans 14 amino acids. This chain's CDR3 is CASSFAYNTGELFF. Here the CDR3 DNA reads TGTGCCAGCAGCTTTGCCTACAACACCGGGGAGCTGTTTTTT.

The chain is built from TRBV11-2 and TRBJ1-2; perhaps TRBD1 as D (5 bases). CDR3 length: 16 residues. With 5 bases removed from V and 8 bases from J, the gap between germline ends came to 24 bases. Germline V gene lookup returns CDR1 SGHAT and CDR2 FQNNGV. The CDR3 spells CASSQNTGTNSRGYTF. CDR3 bases: TGTGCCAGCAGCCAAAATACCGGGACTAATAGTCGGGGCTACACCTTC. Looking up the rest from reference TRBV11-2 and TRBJ1-2 gives the full variable domain: EAGVAQSPRYKIIEKRQSVAFWCNPISGHATLYWYQQILGQGPKLLIQFQNNGVVDDSQLPKDRFSAERLKGVDSTLKIQPAKLEDSAVYLCASSQNTGTNSRGYTFGSGTRLTVV.

This chain joins TRBV10-3 and TRBJ1-1; D ambiguous. The V gene's germline CDR1 is ENHRY and CDR2 SYGVKD. V lost 4 bases and J lost 1, with 16 bases in between. This CDR3 region has 16 residues. CDR3 region: CAISAPNQSRNTEAFF. In nucleotides, the CDR3 is TGTGCCATCAGTGCTCCAAACCAAAGTAGGAACACTGAAGCTTTCTTT.

CDR3 residues: CASRQLQGANNSPLHF. CDR3 DNA sequence: TGTGCCAGCAGACAATTACAGGGGGCGAATAATTCACCCCTCCACTTT. The gene calls are TRBV28 and TRBJ1-6; the match to TRBD1 covers 9 bases. The CDR3 is 16 residues long. From germline, CDR1 is MDHEN and CDR2 SYDVKM. The trim removed 6 bases at V and 5 bases at J, leaving 8 bases unmatched.

The chain couples TRBV5-1 to TRBJ1-2; D is possibly TRBD1 (5 bases). There are 15 residues in the CDR3. The germline V and J ends were trimmed by 4 bases and 4 bases, with 17 bases remaining between them. Germline V gives CDR1 SGHRS, CDR2 YFSETQ. In nucleotides, the CDR3 is TGCGCCAGCAGCCTCGATGCGGGGCGACCCTATGGCTACACCTTC. It is translated as CASSLDAGRPYGYTF.

The CDR3 bases are TGCGCCAGCAGCCGGACAGGGAGCATGAACACTGAAGCTTTCTTT. It yields the protein CASSRTGSMNTEAFF. The J gene is TRBJ1-1, the V gene TRBV5-1; TRBD1 matches at 8 bases. The CDR3 contains 15 residues. Germline lookup yields CDR1 SGHRS and CDR2 YFSETQ. Trimming removed 4 bases from V and 0 bases from J; junction bases left unmatched: 5.

The CDR3 reads CASSAMGQGNQPQHF. For the CDR3, the DNA is TGTGCCAGCAGTGCCATGGGACAGGGAAATCAGCCCCAGCATTTT. The chain links TRBV25-1 to TRBJ1-5, with 9 nucleotides matching TRBD1. V was pared by 4 bases and J by 4 bases, with 5 bases of the junction left unmatched. The germline gives CDR1 MGHDK, CDR2 SYGVNS. The CDR3 contains 15 residues. The whole variable domain, remainder taken from reference TRBV25-1 and TRBJ1-5, is EADIYQTPRYLVIGTGKKITLECSQTMGHDKMYWYQQDPGMELHLIHYSYGVNSTEKGDLSSESTVSRIRTEHFPLTLESARPSHTSQYLCASSAMGQGNQPQHFGDGTRLSIL.

The chain is built from TRBV10-3 and TRBJ1-1; TRBD1 matches at 9 bases. The V and J ends lost 6 bases and 6 bases, in that order; junction bases with no gene match: 5. In germline, CDR1 is ENHRY, CDR2 SYGVKD. CDR3 length equals 13 residues. The CDR3 reads CAIRGGQGAEAFF. CDR3 DNA sequence: TGTGCCATCAGGGGGGGACAGGGTGCTGAAGCTTTCTTT.